A single sample gave rise to the 10 T cell receptor beta chains below, sequenced in a study of blood T cell repertoires in COVID-19. Profiling relied on immunoSEQ multiplex PCR, and the TCRdb table lists in-frame clones only, not all of them. This sample yields roughly 160,000 clones, of which 81% are seen a single time; around 6% belongs to the top ten. The sequencing input was PBMCs or T cells enriched from blood (not recorded which). The receptors derive from a woman aged 40 to 55 with acute COVID-19.

The chain employs TRBV2 and TRBJ1-2; TRBD1 is a possible D gene (5 bases). CDR3 size: 13 residues. CDR1 is SNHLY, CDR2 FYNNEI, per germline. The V and J ends lost 7 bases and 2 bases respectively, with 11 bases between them. The CDR3 region is CASKGLGNYGYTF. The CDR3 region has the DNA TGTGCCAGCAAGGGGCTAGGGAACTATGGCTACACCTTC.

V gene TRBV24-1 combines with J gene TRBJ2-1; 9 bases align to TRBD2. V lost 0 bases to trimming and J lost 4 bases; unmatched junction nucleotides: 6. This CDR3 region has 17 residues. Germline V gives CDR1 KGHDR, CDR2 SFDVKD. CDR3 sequence: CATSDLPPLAGYNEQFF. CDR3 in DNA: TGTGCCACCAGTGATTTGCCCCCCCTAGCGGGGTACAATGAGCAGTTCTTC.

The rearrangement joins TRBV10-3 to TRBJ2-1; D may be TRBD2 (5 bases). Germline V gene sequence: CDR1 ENHRY, CDR2 SYGVKD. The CDR3 totals 12 residues. V was cut by 7 bases and J by 7 bases, with 11 bases left in between. CDR3 bases: TGTGCCATCAAGGAGGAAGGGAATGAGCAGTTCTTC. This gives the protein CAIKEEGNEQFF.

V usage is TRBV15 and J usage is TRBJ1-2; a weak D match, TRBD1 (6 bases). CDR3 length: 14 amino acids. Germline V gives CDR1 LNHNV, CDR2 YYDKDF (reference sequence). The V gene lost 0 bases and the J gene lost 6 bases, with 11 bases spanning the gap. The CDR3 is CATSRETGWNGYTF. As DNA, the CDR3 is TGTGCCACCAGCAGAGAAACAGGGTGGAATGGCTACACCTTC. The full variable domain, its missing parts supplied by reference TRBV15 and TRBJ1-2, is DAMVIQNPRYQVTQFGKPVTLSCSQTLNHNVMYWYQQKSSQAPKLLFHYYDKDFNNEADTPDNFQSRRPNTSFCFLDIRSPGLGDTAMYLCATSRETGWNGYTFGSGTRLTVV.

CDR3 residues: CSASGAYNEQFF. DNA of the CDR3: TGCAGTGCTAGTGGAGCCTACAATGAGCAGTTCTTC. The rearrangement joins TRBV20-1 to TRBJ2-1, with unresolved D. V lost 3 bases and J 2 bases, leaving 5 bases between the germline ends. Germline assignment: CDR1 DFQATT and CDR2 SNEGSKA (reference sequence). CDR3 length equals 12 residues.

The chain is built from TRBV2 and TRBJ1-1; D may be TRBD1 (5 bases). The CDR3 sequence is 13 residues long. Germline V lookup: CDR1 SNHLY, CDR2 FYNNEI. V was cut by 6 bases and J by 2 bases, with 10 bases left in between. DNA for the CDR3: TGTGCCAGCAGAACGGACATAAACACTGAAGCTTTCTTT. It encodes CASRTDINTEAFF.

The chain employs TRBV10-1 and TRBJ1-2; the match to TRBD1 covers 7 bases. CDR3 length equals 15 residues. After removal of 6 bases from V and 3 bases from J, the junction contained 10 bases not matched to a gene. CDR1 and CDR2 from the germline V gene are WNHNN and SYGVQD (reference sequence). Written as DNA, the CDR3 is TGCGCCAGCAGCGCCGGGACAGAGGTTGACTATGGCTACACCTTC. This encodes CASSAGTEVDYGYTF.

The chain has TRBV19 and TRBJ1-1; possibly TRBD1 for D (5 bases). The length of the CDR3 is 15 residues. V was trimmed by 3 bases and J by 1 base, leaving 12 bases between them. Looked up from germline, CDR1 is LNHDA and CDR2 is SQIVND (reference sequence). CDR3 loop: CASSMRTLRNTEAFF. CDR3 nucleotide sequence: TGTGCCAGTAGTATGCGGACACTTAGGAACACTGAAGCTTTCTTT.

In this sample, this clone turned up a few times. The V and J genes are TRBV19 and TRBJ2-7; weak D call: TRBD2 (6 bases). Looked up from germline, CDR1 is LNHDA and CDR2 is SQIVND (reference sequence). CDR3 size: 17 residues. V lost 6 bases and J lost 0, with 21 bases in between. This CDR3 is CASRARMGSGFSYEQYF. The CDR3 DNA is TGTGCCAGTAGAGCGAGAATGGGTAGCGGCTTCTCCTACGAGCAGTACTTC.

The gene calls are TRBV7-2 and TRBJ2-7; 8 bases line up with TRBD2. The CDR3 runs 15 residues. The trim removed 5 bases at V and 11 bases at J, leaving 17 bases unmatched. Per germline, CDR1 SGHTA and CDR2 FQGNSA. DNA of the CDR3: TGTGCCAGCAGCCCGCTAACGGGAGGGCTTCCTACGGAGTACTTC. This encodes CASSPLTGGLPTEYF.